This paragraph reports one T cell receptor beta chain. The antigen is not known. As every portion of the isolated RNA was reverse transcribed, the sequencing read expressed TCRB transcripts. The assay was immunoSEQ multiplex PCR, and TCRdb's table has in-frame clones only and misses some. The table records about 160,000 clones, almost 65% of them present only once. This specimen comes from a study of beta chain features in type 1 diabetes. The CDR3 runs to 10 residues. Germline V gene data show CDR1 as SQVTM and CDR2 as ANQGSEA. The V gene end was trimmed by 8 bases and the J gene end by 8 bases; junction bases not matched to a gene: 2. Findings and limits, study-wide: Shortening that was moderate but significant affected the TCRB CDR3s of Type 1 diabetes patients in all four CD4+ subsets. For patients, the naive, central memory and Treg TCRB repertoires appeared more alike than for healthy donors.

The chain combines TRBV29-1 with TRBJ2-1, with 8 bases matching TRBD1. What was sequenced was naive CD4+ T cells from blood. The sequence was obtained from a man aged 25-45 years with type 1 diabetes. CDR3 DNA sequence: TGCAGCTCAGGGGGCTATGAGCAGTTCTTC. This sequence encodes CSSGGYEQFF.